These 16 T cell receptor beta chains came from one sample sequenced in a study of neurological immune-mediated disorders. TCRdb processed the 5' RACE reads anew with MiXCR; each CDR3 protein has one entry. The sample records around 46,000 distinct CDR3 sequences, approximately 4.5% being singletons. Sequencing input: PBMCs. The source of these receptors is an older woman with multiple sclerosis.

This clonotype has ten or more counts. One junction end disagrees with the germline gene, perhaps due to a read error. The rearrangement joins TRBV7-7 to TRBJ2-1; maybe TRBD2 (5 bases). The CDR3 sequence is 13 residues long. Germline CDR1 SSHAT, CDR2 FNYEAQ (reference sequence). In DNA form, the CDR3 reads TGTGCTAGCAGCTCGGACTCTCACAATGAGCAGTTCTTC. Translating it yields CASSSDSHNEQFF.

This clonotype has ten or more counts. The chain has TRBV20-1 and TRBJ2-5; a weak D match, TRBD1 (5 bases). CDR3 size: 11 residues. The germline CDR1 and CDR2 sequences are DFQATT and SNEGSKA (reference sequence). Trimming removed 6 bases at V and 7 bases at J, with 12 bases between. CDR3 bases: TGCAGTGCCGGAACAGGTGGGACCCAGTACTTC. Translated: CSAGTGGTQYF.

In its sample, this clonotype was seen many times. The chain is built from TRBV6-2 or TRBV6-3 and TRBJ1-2, with 7 bases matching TRBD1. The V gene's germline CDR1 is MNHEY and CDR2 SVGEGT. V lost 6 bases to trimming and J lost 4 bases; unmatched junction nucleotides: 8. This CDR3 comprises 14 residues. CDR3: CASRETGRLYGYTF. The CDR3 nucleotides are TGTGCCAGCAGGGAGACAGGGCGACTCTATGGCTACACCTTC.

This clonotype occurred many times. The CDR3 is CSARKTGDVYGYTF. The CDR3 DNA follows: TGCAGTGCTAGGAAGACAGGGGACGTCTATGGCTACACCTTC. The chain joins TRBV20-1 to TRBJ1-2; 8 bases agree with TRBD1. Germline assignment: CDR1 DFQATT and CDR2 SNEGSKA (reference sequence). The CDR3 is 14 amino acids. Losses at the gene ends were 3 bases for V and 4 bases for J; bases not matched to a gene: 7.

This rearrangement joins TRBV9 to TRBJ2-7; possible D gene TRBD1, 6 bases. V lost 4 bases, J lost 5 bases, and 22 bases lay in between. Germline-derived CDR1 and CDR2 are SGDLS and YYNGEE. The CDR3 runs to 16 residues. This chain's CDR3 is CASSISPQTGWNEQYF. The CDR3 DNA sequence: TGTGCCAGCAGCATCAGCCCCCAAACAGGGTGGAACGAGCAGTACTTC.

This clonotype was detected many times. This chain joins TRBV20-1 and TRBJ1-1, with unresolved D. The CDR3 is made up of 15 amino acids. The germline V gene has CDR1 DFQATT and CDR2 SNEGSKA (reference sequence). Trimming cost V 0 bases and J 0 bases, with 11 bases left between them. The CDR3 spells CSARDATQMNTEAFF. CDR3 DNA sequence: TGCAGTGCTAGAGATGCTACACAGATGAACACTGAAGCTTTCTTT.

This clonotype was observed at least ten times. The rearrangement links TRBV5-1 to TRBJ2-3; D is unclear. Trimming stripped 2 bases from V and 3 bases from J, with 10 bases between. The CDR3 contains 14 residues. Germline V gene lookup returns CDR1 SGHRS and CDR2 YFSETQ. The CDR3 region has the DNA TGCGCCAGCAGCTTTGGTCCTTCGACAGATACGCAGTATTTT. Protein: CASSFGPSTDTQYF.

This clonotype was seen ten or more times. V is TRBV20-1 and J is TRBJ2-1, with 11 bases that match TRBD2. Trimming took 2 bases from V and 4 from J; bases not matched to a gene: 4. Germline CDR1 DFQATT, CDR2 SNEGSKA (reference sequence). The CDR3 totals 15 residues. CDR3 coding DNA: TGCAGTGCTAGAAAACTAGCGGGAGAGTACAATGAGCAGTTCTTC. Translated, it gives CSARKLAGEYNEQFF.

This clonotype appeared many times. The rearrangement joins TRBV11-2 to TRBJ1-2; 11 nucleotides agree with TRBD1. Germline V CDR1 and CDR2: SGHAT, FQNNGV. This CDR3 has 15 amino acids. Losses at the gene ends were 5 bases for V and 4 bases for J; bases not matched to a gene: 6. As DNA, the CDR3 is TGTGCCAGCAGCACGAGGACAGGGGGCACCTATGGCTACACCTTC. Amino acid sequence: CASSTRTGGTYGYTF. The complete variable domain, with remaining parts taken from reference TRBV11-2 and TRBJ1-2, reads EAGVAQSPRYKIIEKRQSVAFWCNPISGHATLYWYQQILGQGPKLLIQFQNNGVVDDSQLPKDRFSAERLKGVDSTLKIQPAKLEDSAVYLCASSTRTGGTYGYTFGSGTRLTVV.

This clonotype was seen repeatedly, ten times or more. This chain links TRBV4-1 with TRBJ2-2; D not resolved. The CDR3 contains 16 residues. V was clipped by 1 base and J by 4 bases, with 13 bases between them. Germline V gene lookup returns CDR1 MGHRA and CDR2 YSYEKL. The CDR3 here is CASSQGRARGTGELFF. In DNA form, the CDR3 reads TGCGCCAGCAGCCAAGGCCGGGCCCGAGGCACCGGGGAGCTGTTTTTT.

This clonotype was detected ten times or more. This chain joins TRBV7-9 and TRBJ2-1; TRBD2 aligns across 11 bases. CDR3 size: 13 residues. The V gene end was trimmed by 5 bases and the J gene end by 15 bases; junction bases not matched to a gene: 9. The germline V gene has CDR1 SEHNR and CDR2 FQNEAQ (reference sequence). As DNA, the CDR3 is TGTGCCAGCAGCCTCAATAGCGGGAGGGGAGGGTTCTTC. Translated, it gives CASSLNSGRGGFF.

This clonotype was seen a handful of times. The gene calls are TRBV5-1 and TRBJ1-2; 7 bases are shared with TRBD1. The germline V gene encodes CDR1 SGHRS and CDR2 YFSETQ. This CDR3 contains 15 residues. Trimming at V came to 4 bases and at J to 2 bases, leaving 8 bases not matched to a gene. The CDR3 spells CASSRTGTENYGYTF. CDR3 DNA sequence: TGCGCCAGCAGCCGTACCGGGACAGAGAACTATGGCTACACCTTC.

This clonotype has a count of ten or more. The genes are TRBV3-1 and TRBJ2-7, with 7 bases matching TRBD2. This CDR3 is built from 17 residues. CDR1 is LGHDT and CDR2 is YNNKEL in the germline V gene (reference sequence). V trimming: 6 bases; J trimming: 7 bases; junction bases outside the gene matches: 21. CDR3 residues: CASSSLPPSGPLGEQYF. CDR3 bases: TGTGCCAGCAGTTCCCTCCCCCCTAGCGGACCTCTCGGGGAGCAGTACTTC.

This clonotype was counted at least ten times. J is TRBJ2-3 and V is TRBV20-1; D remains unclear. The CDR3 runs to 13 residues. CDR1 and CDR2 (germline): DFQATT, SNEGSKA (reference sequence). The V end lost 1 base, the J end lost 2 bases, and 7 bases lay between the germline ends. CDR3 amino acids: CSARAANTDTQYF. The DNA for the CDR3 is TGCAGTGCTAGAGCCGCAAACACAGATACGCAGTATTTT.

This clonotype was observed many times. The V gene is TRBV2, the J gene TRBJ2-6; D might be TRBD1 (5 bases). Germline assignment: CDR1 SNHLY and CDR2 FYNNEI. The ends were cut back, 7 bases at V and 3 bases at J, with 7 bases in the middle. The CDR3 is made up of 13 amino acids. CDR3 nucleotides: TGTGCCAGCAAAGGGGATGGGGCCAACGTCCTGACTTTC. Encoded protein: CASKGDGANVLTF.

Many counts were recorded for this clonotype. The chain combines TRBV6-5 with TRBJ2-6; D remains unclear. The CDR3 length is 15 residues. Germline V CDR1 and CDR2: MNHEY, SVGAGI. V lost 6 bases, J lost 1 base, and 10 bases lay in between. The CDR3 loop is CASRLDVSGANVLTF. Here the CDR3 DNA reads TGTGCCAGCAGGCTGGATGTGTCTGGGGCCAACGTCCTGACTTTC.